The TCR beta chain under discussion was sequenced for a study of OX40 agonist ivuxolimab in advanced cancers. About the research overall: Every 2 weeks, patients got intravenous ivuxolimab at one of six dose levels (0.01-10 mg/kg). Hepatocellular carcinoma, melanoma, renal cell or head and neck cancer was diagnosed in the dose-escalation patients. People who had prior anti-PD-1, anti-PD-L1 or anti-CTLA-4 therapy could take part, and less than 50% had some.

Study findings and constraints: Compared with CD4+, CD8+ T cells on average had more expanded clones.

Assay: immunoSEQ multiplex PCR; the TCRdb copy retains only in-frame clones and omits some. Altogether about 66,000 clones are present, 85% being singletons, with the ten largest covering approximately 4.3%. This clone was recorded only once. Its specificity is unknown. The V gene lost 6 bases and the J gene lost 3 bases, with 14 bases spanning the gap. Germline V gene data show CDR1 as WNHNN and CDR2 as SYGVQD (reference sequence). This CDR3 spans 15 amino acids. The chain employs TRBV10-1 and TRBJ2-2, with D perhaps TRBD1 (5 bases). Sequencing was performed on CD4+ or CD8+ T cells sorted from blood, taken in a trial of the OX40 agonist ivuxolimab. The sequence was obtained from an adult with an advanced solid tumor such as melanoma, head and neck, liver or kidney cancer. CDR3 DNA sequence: TGCGCCAGCAGCCCCGTAGGGGTCGACACCGGGGAGCTGTTTTTT. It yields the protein CASSPVGVDTGELFF.